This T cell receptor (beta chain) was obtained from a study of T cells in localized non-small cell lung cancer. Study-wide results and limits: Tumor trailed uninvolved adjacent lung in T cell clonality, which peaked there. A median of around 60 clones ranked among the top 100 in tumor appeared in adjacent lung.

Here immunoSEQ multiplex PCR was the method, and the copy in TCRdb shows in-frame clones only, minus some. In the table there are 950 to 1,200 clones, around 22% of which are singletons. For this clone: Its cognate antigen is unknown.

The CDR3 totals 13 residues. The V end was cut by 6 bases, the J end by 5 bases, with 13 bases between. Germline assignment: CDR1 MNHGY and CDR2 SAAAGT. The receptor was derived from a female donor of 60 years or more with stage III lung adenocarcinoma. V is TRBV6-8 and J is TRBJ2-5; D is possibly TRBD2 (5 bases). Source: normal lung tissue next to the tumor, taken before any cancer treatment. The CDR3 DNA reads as TGTGCCAGCAGGCCCCGAAGGGAGGAGACCCAGTACTTC. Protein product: CASRPRREETQYF.